This entry features one TCR beta chain sequence. The antigen is unknown. Measured with immunoSEQ multiplex PCR; TCRdb has only the in-frame clones, and not every one. The sample contains about 140,000 clones, around 85% of which appear only once. V lost 2 bases to trimming and J lost 5 bases; unmatched junction nucleotides: 6. Looked up from germline, CDR1 is LNHNV and CDR2 is YYDKDF (reference sequence). The CDR3 runs to 15 residues. The donors were in the 120-subject validation cohort, distinct from the roughly 600-subject first cohort. This specimen belongs to a study of cytomegalovirus exposure and HLA in healthy donors. Findings and caveats of the study: The listing of roughly 160 TCR beta chains classed them as cytomegalovirus-associated.

Sequenced: PBMCs. This chain joins TRBV15 and TRBJ2-5; 9 bases are a match to TRBD2. This TCR was sampled from a man aged 18 to 30 in good health and CMV-seronegative. The CDR3 here is CATSRLTSGLETQYF. DNA for the CDR3: TGTGCCACCAGCAGACTGACTAGCGGTTTGGAGACCCAGTACTTC. The full variable domain, with the rest looked up from reference TRBV15 and TRBJ2-5, is DAMVIQNPRYQVTQFGKPVTLSCSQTLNHNVMYWYQQKSSQAPKLLFHYYDKDFNNEADTPDNFQSRRPNTSFCFLDIRSPGLGDTAMYLCATSRLTSGLETQYFGPGTRLLVL.